This T cell receptor (beta chain) was observed in a study of blood T cells in healthy people across ages. Study results and limitations: Long-lived donors exceeded aged donors in naive CD4+ cells and diversity.

V lost 3 bases and J lost 6; bases outside the gene matches: 10. The germline CDR1 and CDR2 sequences are DFQATT and SNEGSKA (reference sequence). The CDR3 totals 14 residues. Each donor supplied around 10 milliliters of peripheral blood. This clonotype was found a few times. Its antigen is not identified. The authors ran a second PCR of about 6 to 11 cycles using a sample-barcoded 5' primer and a J-beta primer mix. TCRdb fed the 5' RACE reads into MiXCR, producing one record per CDR3 protein. The sample has around 2 million distinct CDR3 sequences; about two fifths are singletons. The clonotype originates from a human donor in good health. Material: blood. The V gene is TRBV20-1, the J gene TRBJ1-1; 7 bases agree with TRBD1. CDR3 sequence: CSARVVRGRSEAFF. CDR3 nucleotide sequence: TGCAGTGCTAGGGTGGTCAGGGGGAGGTCTGAAGCTTTCTTT.